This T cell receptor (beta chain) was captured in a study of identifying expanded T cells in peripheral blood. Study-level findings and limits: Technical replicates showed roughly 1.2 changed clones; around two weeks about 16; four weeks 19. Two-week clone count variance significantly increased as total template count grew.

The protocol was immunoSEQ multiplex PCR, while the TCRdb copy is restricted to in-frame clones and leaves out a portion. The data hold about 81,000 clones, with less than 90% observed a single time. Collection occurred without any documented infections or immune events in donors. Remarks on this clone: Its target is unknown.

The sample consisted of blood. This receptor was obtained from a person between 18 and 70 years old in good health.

The CDR3 region is CASSPKGGVRVSYEQYF. The CDR3 bases are TGTGCCAGCAGCCCTAAAGGGGGGGTAAGGGTCTCCTACGAGCAGTACTTC. This chain uses TRBV5-4 with TRBJ2-7; D might be TRBD2 (7 bases). The V gene lost 4 bases and the J gene lost 0 bases, with 20 bases spanning the gap. The CDR3 sequence is 17 residues long. Germline assignment: CDR1 SGHNT and CDR2 YYREEE (reference sequence).